The 14 T cell receptor beta chains given below trace back to one sample, sequenced in a study of blood T cells in healthy people across ages. The authors ran a second PCR of roughly 6 to 11 cycles using a sample-barcoded 5' primer and a J-beta primer mix. From the 5' RACE reads, TCRdb called clonotypes with MiXCR, one entry per CDR3 protein. The data contain 800,000 to 900,000 distinct CDR3 sequences, around 62% of them singletons. Sequencing input: blood. The receptors shown here come from a man aged 25-45 years in good health.

The chain employs TRBV5-1 and TRBJ2-1; D is uncertain. The V and J ends lost 1 base and 0 bases respectively, with 14 bases between them. CDR3 length: 17 residues. Germline loops: CDR1 SGHRS, CDR2 YFSETQ. The CDR3, as DNA: TGCGCCAGCAGCTTGTACGGCACACCCGACTCCTACAATGAGCAGTTCTTC. Amino acids: CASSLYGTPDSYNEQFF.

The chain is built from TRBV7-2 and TRBJ2-2; the match to TRBD2 covers 11 bases. V lost 3 bases to trimming and J lost 5 bases; unmatched junction nucleotides: 8. This CDR3 is 17 amino acids long. Germline loops: CDR1 SGHTA, CDR2 FQGNSA. This CDR3 reads CASSFSSGGASTGELFF. CDR3 bases: TGTGCCAGCAGCTTTAGTAGCGGGGGGGCGAGTACCGGGGAGCTGTTTTTT.

The rearrangement uses TRBV12-3 or TRBV12-4 and TRBJ2-1; D ambiguous. With 6 bases removed from V and 0 bases from J, the gap between germline ends came to 18 bases. The CDR3 is made up of 17 amino acids. CDR3 nucleotides: TGTGCCAGCAGCGTTCCGACACTATCGAGCTCCTACAATGAGCAGTTCTTC. This codes for CASSVPTLSSSYNEQFF.

This chain joins TRBV5-6 and TRBJ1-6, with D possibly matching TRBD1 (6 bases). This CDR3 has 15 amino acids. The V gene's germline CDR1 is SGHDT and CDR2 YYEEEE. V shed 5 bases and J shed 7 bases, with 16 bases lying between them. The DNA for the CDR3 is TGTGCCAGCAGATTAACAGGGCGCCAGAATTCACCCCTCCACTTT. This gives the protein CASRLTGRQNSPLHF. The full variable domain, in which reference TRBV5-6 and TRBJ1-6 provide the parts outside the CDR3, is DAGVTQSPTHLIKTRGQQVTLRCSPKSGHDTVSWYQQALGQGPQFIFQYYEEEERQRGNFPDRFSGHQFPNYSSELNVNALLLGDSALYLCASRLTGRQNSPLHFGNGTRLTVT.

This chain joins TRBV6-4 and TRBJ2-1, with TRBD2 identical over 9 bases. The CDR3 length is 15 residues. Germline CDR1 MRHNA, CDR2 SNTAGT. The V gene end was trimmed by 3 bases and the J gene end by 3 bases; junction bases not matched to a gene: 3. DNA of the CDR3: TGTGCCAGCAGTGAGGCTAGCGGGATCTACAATGAGCAGTTCTTC. Its translation is CASSEASGIYNEQFF.

The chain has TRBV20-1 and TRBJ2-4; D ambiguous. The J call may not be correct, given that the DNA end is closer to TRBJ2-5. The CDR3 contains 14 residues. CDR1 and CDR2 (germline): DFQATT, SNEGSKA (reference sequence). Here the CDR3 reads CSAHPPRGQETQYF. In DNA, the CDR3 is TGCAGTGCCCATCCCCCCAGAGGCCAAGAGACCCAGTACTTC.

This chain uses TRBV29-1 with TRBJ1-2; the D is unclear. Trimming took 6 bases from V and 4 from J, leaving 12 bases between them. This CDR3 has 12 amino acids. CDR1 is SQVTM and CDR2 is ANQGSEA in the germline V gene. The CDR3 protein is CSVEQLLYGYTF. CDR3 DNA: TGCAGCGTAGAACAGCTTCTCTATGGCTACACCTTC. The full variable domain, completed using reference TRBV29-1 and TRBJ1-2, is SAVISQKPSRDICQRGTSLTIQCQVDSQVTMMFWYRQQPGQSLTLIATANQGSEATYESGFVIDKFPISRPNLTFSTLTVSNMSPEDSSIYLCSVEQLLYGYTFGSGTRLTVV.

A few counts support this clonotype. The chain carries TRBV27 and TRBJ2-5; no clear D gene. Trimming pared 3 bases from V and 1 base from J, leaving 6 bases between. The CDR3 totals 13 residues. In germline, CDR1 is MNHEY, CDR2 SMNVEV (reference sequence). The CDR3 nucleotides read TGTGCCAGCAGTTTGGATTTCCAAGAGACCCAGTACTTC. Amino acids: CASSLDFQETQYF.

The V call is TRBV6-2 or TRBV6-3, the J call TRBJ2-6, with D maybe TRBD2 (6 bases). This CDR3 is 18 amino acids long. Between the trimmed V and J ends, which lost 1 base and 0 bases, there was a span of 13 bases. The germline V gene has CDR1 MNHEY and CDR2 SVGEGT. The CDR3 protein is CASSYYGGISSGANVLTF. CDR3 DNA: TGTGCCAGCAGTTACTATGGAGGGATTAGCTCTGGGGCCAACGTCCTGACTTTC.

The V gene is TRBV7-9, the J gene TRBJ2-6; no definite D call. CDR1 is SEHNR, CDR2 FQNEAQ, per germline (reference sequence). The V gene lost 5 bases and the J gene lost 4 bases, with 9 bases spanning the gap. The CDR3 spans 14 residues. Here the CDR3 DNA reads TGTGCCAGCAGCCCCCTACGGGGGGCCAACGTCCTGACTTTC. Encoded protein: CASSPLRGANVLTF. Full variable domain (missing parts from reference TRBV7-9 and TRBJ2-6): DTGVSQNPRHKITKRGQNVTFRCDPISEHNRLYWYRQTLGQGPEFLTYFQNEAQLEKSRLLSDRFSAERPKGSFSTLEIQRTEQGDSAMYLCASSPLRGANVLTFGAGSRLTVL.

This clonotype was counted at least ten times. The chain combines TRBV7-2 with TRBJ1-2; D unclear. The V gene lost 1 base and the J gene lost 1 base, with 13 bases spanning the gap. The germline gives CDR1 SGHTA, CDR2 FQGNSA. This CDR3 region has 16 residues. The CDR3 protein is CASSLGGHGVNYGYTF. CDR3 bases: TGTGCCAGCAGCTTAGGTGGGCACGGAGTTAACTATGGCTACACCTTC.

As for this clonotype: The CDR3 ends on some other residue instead of the conserved phenylalanine or tryptophan, so this is likely a read error. It is unclear where the CDR3 begins or ends on the DNA, so no DNA is shown, and the CDR3 is as TCRdb lists it. The rearrangement joins TRBV28 to TRBJ2-1; the table's D call of TRBD1 was not tested on the DNA. With termini counted, the CDR3 has 18 amino acids. From germline, CDR1 is MDHEN and CDR2 SYDVKM. The CDR3 is CATSADRGPYGRGYTFGS.

This clonotype occurred a few times. The V gene is TRBV29-1, the J gene TRBJ1-6; the D is unclear. Trimming took 0 bases from V and 9 from J, leaving 12 bases between them. The germline CDR1 and CDR2 sequences are SQVTM and ANQGSEA. This CDR3 comprises 14 residues. CDR3 sequence reads: CSVEDNGVSSPLHF. CDR3 coding DNA: TGCAGCGTTGAAGATAATGGGGTTAGTTCACCCCTCCACTTT.

This clonotype was counted only a few times. Here the CDR3 DNA reads TGCAGTGCAGGACCGGGACAGGGTCGCTACGAGCAGTACTTC. Translation: CSAGPGQGRYEQYF. The V call is TRBV20-1, the J call TRBJ2-7; 9 bases align to TRBD1. Trimming took 6 bases from V and 3 from J; bases not matched to a gene: 9. This CDR3 region has 14 residues. The V gene's germline CDR1 is DFQATT and CDR2 SNEGSKA (reference sequence).